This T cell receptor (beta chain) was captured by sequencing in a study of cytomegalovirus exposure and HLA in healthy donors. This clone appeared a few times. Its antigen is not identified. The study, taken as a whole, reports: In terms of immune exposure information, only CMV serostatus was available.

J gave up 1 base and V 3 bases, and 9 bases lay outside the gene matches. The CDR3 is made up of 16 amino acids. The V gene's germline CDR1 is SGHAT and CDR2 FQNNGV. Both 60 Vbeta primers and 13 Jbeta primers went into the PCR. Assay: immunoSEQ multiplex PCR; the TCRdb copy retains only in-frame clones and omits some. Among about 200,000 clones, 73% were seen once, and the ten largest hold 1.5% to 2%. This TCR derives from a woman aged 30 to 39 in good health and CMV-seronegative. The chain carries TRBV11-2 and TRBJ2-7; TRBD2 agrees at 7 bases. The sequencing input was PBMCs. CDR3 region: CASSFFGGSVSYEQYF. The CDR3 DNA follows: TGTGCCAGCAGCTTTTTCGGCGGGAGCGTTTCCTACGAGCAGTACTTC.